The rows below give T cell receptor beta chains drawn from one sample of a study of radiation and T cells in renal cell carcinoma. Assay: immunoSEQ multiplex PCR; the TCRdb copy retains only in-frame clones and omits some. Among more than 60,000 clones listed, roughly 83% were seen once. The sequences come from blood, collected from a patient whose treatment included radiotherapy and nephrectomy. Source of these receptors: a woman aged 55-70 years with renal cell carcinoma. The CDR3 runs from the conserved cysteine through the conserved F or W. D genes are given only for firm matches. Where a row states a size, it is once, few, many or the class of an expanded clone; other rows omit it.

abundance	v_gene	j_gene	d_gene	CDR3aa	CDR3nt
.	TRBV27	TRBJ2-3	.	CASSPSNRVTDTQYF	TGTGCCAGCAGTCCCTCCAACCGGGTCACAGATACGCAGTATTTT
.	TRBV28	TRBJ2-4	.	CASSPPGQIAKNIQYF	TGTGCCAGCAGTCCTCCGGGACAAATAGCCAAAAACATTCAGTACTTC
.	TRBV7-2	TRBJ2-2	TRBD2	CASRLASSGGGNTGELFF	TGTGCCAGCAGGCTAGCCTCTAGCGGGGGGGGTAACACCGGGGAGCTGTTTTTT
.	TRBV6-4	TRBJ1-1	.	CASRQNRLATEAFF	TGTGCCAGCAGACAAAACAGGCTGGCCACTGAAGCTTTCTTT
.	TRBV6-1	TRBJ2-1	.	CASTGLHYNEQFF	TGTGCCAGCACTGGACTCCACTACAATGAGCAGTTCTTC
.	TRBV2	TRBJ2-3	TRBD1	CASRVGQGPTDTQYF	TGTGCCAGCAGGGTGGGACAGGGGCCCACAGATACGCAGTATTTT
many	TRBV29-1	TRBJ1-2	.	CSVEPYTF	TGCAGCGTTGAACCCTACACCTTC
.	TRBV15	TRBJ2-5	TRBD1	CATSRGRGTGQETQYF	TGTGCCACCAGCAGGGGACGAGGGACAGGCCAAGAGACCCAGTACTTC
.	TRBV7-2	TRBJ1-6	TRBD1	CASSATGSYNSPLHF	TGTGCCAGCAGCGCGACAGGGTCCTATAATTCACCCCTCCACTTT
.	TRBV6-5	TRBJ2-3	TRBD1	CASRGQGTDTQYF	TGTGCCAGCAGAGGACAGGGCACAGATACGCAGTATTTT